Below, one TCR beta chain is given with its context. What it binds is not known. The CDR3 consists of 12 residues. Germline CDR1 is SGDLS and CDR2 is YYNGEE. Trimming pared 6 bases from V and 4 bases from J, leaving 11 bases between. With a J-beta primer mix and a sample-barcoded 5' primer, a second PCR ran roughly 6 to 11 cycles. TCRdb called the 5' RACE reads again in MiXCR, with one record for every CDR3 protein. The sample lists about 1.5 million distinct CDR3 sequences; roughly 43% were seen once. The data stem from a study of blood T cells in healthy people across ages. Points from the study as a whole: Among long-lived donors, naive CD4+ cells were more numerous and diversity higher than in aged donors.

The gene calls are TRBV9 and TRBJ2-7; D uncertain. The source is a woman aged 18 to 35 in good health. Sequences were obtained from blood. The CDR3 sequence: CASKSGAYEQYF. The CDR3 region has the DNA TGTGCCAGCAAGTCGGGTGCTTACGAGCAGTACTTC.